There are a few counts of the clone carrying this T cell receptor beta chain. The antigen remains undetermined. These data originate in a study of cytomegalovirus exposure and HLA in healthy donors. Findings and limits, study-wide: Later work found most CMV-associated TCR beta chains apparently HLA-restricted. The dataset shows that most TCR sequences were rare, while some public TCRs occurred in many donors.

Researchers ran the PCR with 60 Vbeta and 13 Jbeta primers. The table came from immunoSEQ multiplex PCR; TCRdb's copy has only in-frame clones and leaves some out. In the table there are about 130,000 clones, around 77% of which are singletons. Trimming took 0 bases from V and 2 from J, leaving 14 bases between them. Per germline, CDR1 LGHNA and CDR2 YSLEER. CDR3 length: 17 residues. The origin of this receptor is a woman aged 45-65 years in good health and CMV-seronegative. The sequenced sample consisted of PBMCs. J is TRBJ1-3 and V is TRBV4-3, with no clear D. The CDR3 loop is CASSQERRGEPGNTIYF. For the CDR3, the DNA is TGCGCCAGCAGCCAAGAAAGGAGAGGTGAGCCTGGAAACACCATATATTTT.